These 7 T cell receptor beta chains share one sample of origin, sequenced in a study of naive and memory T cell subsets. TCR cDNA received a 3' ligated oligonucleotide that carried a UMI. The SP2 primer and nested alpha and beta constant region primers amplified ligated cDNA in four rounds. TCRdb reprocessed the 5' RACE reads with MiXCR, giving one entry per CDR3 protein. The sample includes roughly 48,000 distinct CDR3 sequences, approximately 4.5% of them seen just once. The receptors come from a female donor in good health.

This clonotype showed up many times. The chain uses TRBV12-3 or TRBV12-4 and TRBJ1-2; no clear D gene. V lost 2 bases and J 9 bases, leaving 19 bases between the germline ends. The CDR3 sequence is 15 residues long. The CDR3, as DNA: TGTGCCAGCAGTTTACGTCTATGGGTACTAGAGAGCTACACCTTC. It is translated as CASSLRLWVLESYTF.

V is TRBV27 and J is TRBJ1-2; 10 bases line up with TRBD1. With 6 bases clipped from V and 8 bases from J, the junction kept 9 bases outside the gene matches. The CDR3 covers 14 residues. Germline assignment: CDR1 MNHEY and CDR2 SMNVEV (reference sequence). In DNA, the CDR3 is TGTGCCAGCAGCCAACAGACAGGGGGCAAAGGCTACACCTTC. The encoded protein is CASSQQTGGKGYTF.

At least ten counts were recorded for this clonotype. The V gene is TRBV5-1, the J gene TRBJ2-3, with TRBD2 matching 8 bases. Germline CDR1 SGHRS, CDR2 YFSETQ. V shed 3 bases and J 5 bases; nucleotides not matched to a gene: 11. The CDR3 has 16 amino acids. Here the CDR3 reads CASSSGRAGGRDTQYF. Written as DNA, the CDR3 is TGCGCCAGCAGCTCCGGACGGGCGGGAGGAAGAGATACGCAGTATTTT.

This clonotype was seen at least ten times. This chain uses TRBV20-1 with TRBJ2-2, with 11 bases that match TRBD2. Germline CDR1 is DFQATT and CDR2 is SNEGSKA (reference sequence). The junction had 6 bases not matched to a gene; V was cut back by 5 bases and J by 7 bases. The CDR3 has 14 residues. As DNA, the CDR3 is TGCAGTGCTCTAGCGGGAGGATCGAGCGGGGAGCTGTTTTTT. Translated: CSALAGGSSGELFF.

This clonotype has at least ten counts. The CDR3 nucleotides are TGTGCCAGCAGCCAAGACGGCGATACTAGAACGACCAACACCGGGGAGCTGTTTTTT. The encoded protein is CASSQDGDTRTTNTGELFF. The V and J genes are TRBV4-2 and TRBJ2-2; a weak D match, TRBD2 (5 bases). Germline values: CDR1 LGHNA, CDR2 YNFKEQ. Trimming left V 0 bases short and J 2 bases short, with 19 bases between. This CDR3 comprises 19 residues.

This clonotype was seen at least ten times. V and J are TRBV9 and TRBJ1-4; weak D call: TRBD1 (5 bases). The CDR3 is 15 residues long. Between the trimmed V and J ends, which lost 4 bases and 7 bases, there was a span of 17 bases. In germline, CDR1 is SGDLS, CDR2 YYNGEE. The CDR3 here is CASSSVSGGSEKLFF. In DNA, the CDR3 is TGTGCCAGCAGCTCCGTGTCGGGGGGAAGTGAAAAACTGTTTTTT.

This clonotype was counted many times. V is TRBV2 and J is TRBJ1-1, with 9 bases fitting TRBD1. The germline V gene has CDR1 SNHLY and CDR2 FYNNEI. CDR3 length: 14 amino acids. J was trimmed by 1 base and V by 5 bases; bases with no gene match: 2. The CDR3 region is CASSSQGANTEAFF. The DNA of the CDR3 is TGTGCCAGCAGTTCACAGGGGGCGAACACTGAAGCTTTCTTT.